These 28 T cell receptor beta chains were sequenced from one sample in a study of shared clonotypes between healthy human individuals. Method: immunoSEQ multiplex PCR; TCRdb's copy keeps in-frame clones and lacks some. The data contain roughly 1,500,000 clones, nearly 99% of them singletons. The sequencing input was naive CD4+ T cells sorted from blood. Subset here: CD45RA+ positively selected. Every receptor here comes from a man aged 25 to 40 in good health.

The chain has TRBV2 and TRBJ1-2; D gene ambiguous. Deletions cut 8 bases from V and 4 bases from J, with 17 bases between. CDR1 and CDR2 (germline): SNHLY, FYNNEI. The CDR3 contains 14 residues. DNA of the CDR3: TGTGCCAGCCTATCTAGGACGGAGAGCTATGGCTACACCTTC. It encodes CASLSRTESYGYTF.

This clone has only one observation. The chain recombines TRBV29-1 with TRBJ2-4; D may be TRBD2 (6 bases). Germline lookup yields CDR1 SQVTM and CDR2 ANQGSEA. This CDR3 is 13 amino acids long. Trimming shortened V by 6 bases and J by 8 bases, and 17 bases separated the two germline ends. The CDR3 is CSVETSSADIQYF. CDR3 nucleotide sequence: TGCAGCGTGGAAACTAGCTCGGCGGACATTCAGTACTTC. Variable domain in full (rest from reference TRBV29-1 and TRBJ2-4): SAVISQKPSRDICQRGTSLTIQCQVDSQVTMMFWYRQQPGQSLTLIATANQGSEATYESGFVIDKFPISRPNLTFSTLTVSNMSPEDSSIYLCSVETSSADIQYFGAGTRLSVL.

The chain recombines TRBV5-1 with TRBJ2-2, with a weak D call TRBD2 (6 bases). Germline V CDR1 and CDR2: SGHRS, YFSETQ. With 4 bases removed from V and 8 bases from J, the gap between germline ends came to 18 bases. The CDR3 runs to 15 residues. In DNA form, the CDR3 reads TGCGCCAGCAGCCTGCGGGACGGCACTCCGGGGGAGCTGTTTTTT. This codes for CASSLRDGTPGELFF.

The V gene is TRBV7-2, the J gene TRBJ2-5; 12 bases fit TRBD2. This CDR3 comprises 17 residues. V was pared by 3 bases and J by 4 bases, with 9 bases of the junction left unmatched. Germline V gene sequence: CDR1 SGHTA, CDR2 FQGNSA. CDR3 sequence: CASSFTGLAGSPETQYF. In DNA, the CDR3 is TGTGCCAGCAGCTTCACAGGACTAGCGGGATCCCCAGAGACCCAGTACTTC.

The chain carries TRBV5-4 and TRBJ2-5; 7 bases are a match to TRBD2. This CDR3 comprises 18 residues. Germline V gives CDR1 SGHNT, CDR2 YYREEE (reference sequence). Germline trimming cut 0 bases from V and 4 bases from J; bases unmatched to any gene: 15. This chain's CDR3 is CASSLEFGGRGEGETQYF. The CDR3 bases are TGTGCCAGCAGCTTGGAGTTCGGCGGTCGGGGGGAGGGAGAGACCCAGTACTTC.

This chain joins TRBV9 and TRBJ2-1; possible D gene TRBD2, 5 bases. This CDR3 is 13 amino acids long. CDR1 is SGDLS, CDR2 YYNGEE, per germline. Trimming pared 4 bases from V and 7 bases from J, leaving 12 bases between. Written as DNA, the CDR3 is TGTGCCAGCAGCCCAAGGCTAGCAAATGAGCAGTTCTTC. Amino acid sequence: CASSPRLANEQFF.

The CDR3 loop is CSVGQGVGYEQYF. In nucleotides, the CDR3 is TGCAGCGTTGGACAGGGGGTCGGCTACGAGCAGTACTTC. The gene calls are TRBV29-1 and TRBJ2-7; 9 positions match TRBD1. Germline trimming cut 4 bases from V and 3 bases from J; bases unmatched to any gene: 4. The germline V gene encodes CDR1 SQVTM and CDR2 ANQGSEA. The CDR3 sequence is 13 residues long.

This chain joins TRBV6-6 and TRBJ1-2; 7 bases line up with TRBD1. Per germline, CDR1 MNHNY and CDR2 SVGAGI (reference sequence). V shed 7 bases, J shed 5 bases, and the junction held 16 bases outside the gene matches. This CDR3 has 16 amino acids. The CDR3 loop reads CASTPGGQARGYGYTF. The DNA for the CDR3 is TGTGCCAGCACCCCAGGAGGACAGGCCAGAGGGTATGGCTACACCTTC.

This sequence joins TRBV19 and TRBJ2-2, with D perhaps TRBD2 (6 bases). From germline, CDR1 is LNHDA and CDR2 SQIVND (reference sequence). Trimming removed 5 bases at V and 4 bases at J, with 14 bases between. The CDR3 has 15 residues. CDR3: CASSLRGVLTGELFF. Written as DNA, the CDR3 is TGTGCCAGTAGTTTGCGGGGAGTTCTCACCGGGGAGCTGTTTTTT.

This clone was counted once. The V gene is TRBV18, the J gene TRBJ2-3; 8 bases are shared with TRBD2. The germline CDR1 and CDR2 sequences are KGHSH and LQKENI. This CDR3 has 17 residues. J lost 0 bases, V lost 3 bases, and 8 bases had no gene match. CDR3 sequence reads: CASSPRTASGSTDTQYF. The CDR3 DNA reads as TGTGCCAGCTCACCCCGGACCGCTAGCGGGAGCACAGATACGCAGTATTTT.

In its sample, this clone was seen once. This chain uses TRBV6-5 with TRBJ2-3; a possible D gene is TRBD2 (6 bases). This CDR3 has 16 amino acids. The V end was cut by 0 bases, the J end by 2 bases, with 12 bases between. Germline V gene data show CDR1 as MNHEY and CDR2 as SVGAGI. The CDR3 DNA follows: TGTGCCAGCAGTTACTCGATGGGGGGAGACACAGATACGCAGTATTTT. It yields the protein CASSYSMGGDTDTQYF.

V usage is TRBV7-2 and J usage is TRBJ1-1, with D possibly being TRBD1 (6 bases). The germline gives CDR1 SGHTA, CDR2 FQGNSA. This CDR3 is built from 17 residues. The germline V and J ends were trimmed by 5 bases and 5 bases, with 24 bases remaining between them. The chain's CDR3 is CASSGWRSAGDRTEAFF. The CDR3 DNA reads TGTGCCAGCAGCGGGTGGCGGTCGGCAGGGGATCGGACTGAAGCTTTCTTT. Full variable domain (rest looked up from reference TRBV7-2 and TRBJ1-1): GAGVSQSPSNKVTEKGKDVELRCDPISGHTALYWYRQSLGQGLEFLIYFQGNSAPDKSGLPSDRFSAERTGGSVSTLTIQRTQQEDSAVYLCASSGWRSAGDRTEAFFGQGTRLTVV.

The chain employs TRBV7-8 and TRBJ2-5; no clear D gene. The V end was cut by 1 base, the J end by 0 bases, with 9 bases between. Per germline, CDR1 SGHVS and CDR2 FQNEAQ. CDR3 length equals 15 residues. CDR3 DNA: TGTGCCAGCAGCTTAGATCTGGGTTACCAAGAGACCCAGTACTTC. Encoded protein: CASSLDLGYQETQYF.

The chain joins TRBV4-2 to TRBJ1-3, with D unclear. V gave up 0 bases and J gave up 2 bases, with 8 bases separating them. The CDR3 is 15 amino acids. Germline CDR1 reads LGHNA; CDR2 reads YNFKEQ. This chain's CDR3 is CASSQETRTGNTIYF. The DNA of the CDR3 is TGTGCCAGCAGCCAAGAGACCCGAACTGGAAACACCATATATTTT.

This clone occurred once. The J gene is TRBJ2-5, the V gene TRBV28, with 7 bases matching TRBD2. Germline V gene sequence: CDR1 MDHEN, CDR2 SYDVKM. The V gene end was trimmed by 6 bases and the J gene end by 3 bases; junction bases not matched to a gene: 7. The CDR3 extends over 14 amino acids. The CDR3 nucleotides read TGTGCCAGCAGAAATGCGGGAGAGGAAGAGACCCAGTACTTC. As protein: CASRNAGEEETQYF.

Turning to this clone: The sample carries other DNA sequences with the same CDR3. The chain combines TRBV5-1 with TRBJ2-1; possible D gene TRBD2, 6 bases. The germline V and J ends were trimmed by 2 bases and 4 bases, with 7 bases remaining between them. The CDR3 has 13 amino acids. The germline V gene encodes CDR1 SGHRS and CDR2 YFSETQ. The CDR3 region is CASSFGTYNEQFF. CDR3 DNA: TGCGCCAGCAGCTTTGGGACTTACAATGAGCAGTTCTTC. Full variable domain (missing parts from reference TRBV5-1 and TRBJ2-1): KAGVTQTPRYLIKTRGQQVTLSCSPISGHRSVSWYQQTPGQGLQFLFEYFSETQRNKGNFPGRFSGRQFSNSRSEMNVSTLELGDSALYLCASSFGTYNEQFFGPGTRLTVL.

The chain has TRBV28 and TRBJ1-5, with TRBD1 matching 9 bases. V gave up 5 bases and J gave up 6 bases; unmatched junction bases: 8. This CDR3 contains 15 residues. Germline CDR1 MDHEN, CDR2 SYDVKM. The CDR3 loop is CASSVQQGAVQPQHF. The CDR3 DNA sequence: TGTGCCAGCAGTGTCCAACAGGGGGCGGTTCAGCCCCAGCATTTT.

The CDR3 DNA reads as TGTGCCAGCAGCGCCCCGGGACAGAGCGACTATGGCTACACCTTC. It specifies CASSAPGQSDYGYTF. The chain carries TRBV5-6 and TRBJ1-2; TRBD1 matches 7 bases. The CDR3 spans 15 residues. CDR1 is SGHDT and CDR2 is YYEEEE in the germline V gene. V lost 4 bases to trimming and J lost 3 bases; unmatched junction nucleotides: 9.

The gene calls are TRBV19 and TRBJ1-2; tentatively, D is TRBD1 (5 bases). In germline, CDR1 is LNHDA, CDR2 SQIVND (reference sequence). The CDR3 is 15 residues long. V lost 10 bases and J 3 bases, leaving 21 bases between the germline ends. The CDR3 region is CATAPLDSGHYGYTF. CDR3 DNA: TGTGCCACCGCACCCCTTGATTCAGGGCACTATGGCTACACCTTC.

The rearrangement joins TRBV29-1 to TRBJ1-1; D gene uncertain. Germline V gene data show CDR1 as SQVTM and CDR2 as ANQGSEA. This CDR3 is 14 amino acids long. With 3 bases removed from V and 3 bases from J, the gap between germline ends came to 14 bases. This CDR3 is CSVEENPSYTEAFF. CDR3 DNA: TGCAGCGTTGAGGAGAACCCATCGTACACTGAAGCTTTCTTT. The full variable domain, in which reference TRBV29-1 and TRBJ1-1 provide the parts outside the CDR3, is SAVISQKPSRDICQRGTSLTIQCQVDSQVTMMFWYRQQPGQSLTLIATANQGSEATYESGFVIDKFPISRPNLTFSTLTVSNMSPEDSSIYLCSVEENPSYTEAFFGQGTRLTVV.

V gene TRBV5-1 combines with J gene TRBJ1-3; no clear D. The V and J ends lost 4 bases and 0 bases respectively, with 8 bases between them. Germline V gives CDR1 SGHRS, CDR2 YFSETQ. The CDR3 sequence is 14 residues long. CDR3 bases: TGCGCCAGCAGCGAAAGGAGCTCTGGAAACACCATATATTTT. Translated, it gives CASSERSSGNTIYF.

Written as DNA, the CDR3 is TGTGCCAGCAGTTCCCCCGCGTATAGCAATCAGCCCCAGCATTTT. The encoded protein is CASSSPAYSNQPQHF. The V call is TRBV28, the J call TRBJ1-5, with unresolved D. This CDR3 is built from 15 residues. Germline CDR1 is MDHEN and CDR2 is SYDVKM. V was cut by 4 bases and J by 0 bases, with 10 bases left in between.

The chain has TRBV14 and TRBJ2-5, with TRBD2 as a possible D gene (6 bases). Trimming pared 0 bases from V and 5 bases from J, leaving 22 bases between. This CDR3 region has 18 residues. From germline, CDR1 is SGHDN and CDR2 FVKESK. The CDR3 here is CASSQDRGNWRSLETQYF. The CDR3 DNA reads TGTGCCAGCAGCCAAGATCGGGGGAACTGGAGATCCTTGGAGACCCAGTACTTC. The whole variable domain, filled in from reference TRBV14 and TRBJ2-5, reads EAGVTQFPSHSVIEKGQTVTLRCDPISGHDNLYWYRRVMGKEIKFLLHFVKESKQDESGMPNNRFLAERTGGTYSTLKVQPAELEDSGVYFCASSQDRGNWRSLETQYFGPGTRLLVL.

The chain links TRBV21-1 to TRBJ1-2; TRBD1 is the table's D call and was not checked against the DNA. TRBV21-1 is a pseudogene locus. CDR3 length: 13 amino acids. The CDR3 nucleotides are TGTGCCAGCAGCAAAGGGACAGTGTATGGCTACACCTTC. Residues: CASSKGTVYGYTF.

The chain combines TRBV5-4 with TRBJ1-4; D call uncertain. CDR3 length: 14 residues. Trimming took 5 bases from V and 4 from J, leaving 12 bases between them. Germline lookup yields CDR1 SGHNT and CDR2 YYREEE (reference sequence). The CDR3 sequence: CASREGLVNEKLFF. The CDR3 DNA reads TGTGCCAGCAGAGAAGGACTAGTTAATGAAAAACTGTTTTTT.

This chain joins TRBV6-5 and TRBJ2-1, with 11 bases that match TRBD2. The germline gives CDR1 MNHEY, CDR2 SVGAGI. The CDR3 is 15 residues long. V shed 6 bases, J shed 2 bases, and the junction held 3 bases outside the gene matches. DNA of the CDR3: TGTGCCAGCAGCACGACTAGCGGGACCTACAATGAGCAGTTCTTC. As protein: CASSTTSGTYNEQFF.

Note on this clone: This same CDR3 is encoded by further DNA sequences in the sample. V usage is TRBV9 and J usage is TRBJ2-5, with 7 bases aligning to TRBD1. CDR1 is SGDLS, CDR2 YYNGEE, per germline. CDR3 length equals 13 residues. J lost 5 bases, V lost 3 bases, and 4 bases had no gene match. The CDR3 region is CASSGTGGETQYF. The CDR3 region has the DNA TGTGCCAGCAGCGGGACAGGCGGGGAGACCCAGTACTTC.

The genes are TRBV5-6 and TRBJ2-7, with D unclear. V lost 0 bases and J lost 4, with 11 bases in between. CDR1 SGHDT and CDR2 YYEEEE come from the germline V gene. The CDR3 loop spans 14 amino acids. CDR3 DNA: TGTGCCAGCAGCTTGGTAGTAACGTCGTACGAGCAGTACTTC. As protein: CASSLVVTSYEQYF.